This passage covers 14 T cell receptor beta chains from one sample sequenced in a study of T cell responses to AZD1222 COVID-19 vaccine. The repertoire was sequenced with immunoSEQ multiplex PCR; TCRdb's copy has only in-frame clones and lacks some. This table holds roughly 91,000 clones, approximately 89% found once. This material consisted of peripheral blood, taken on day 0 of AZD1222 vaccination. Receptors were obtained from an adult in good health.

The chain links TRBV30 to TRBJ2-7; a possible D gene is TRBD2 (5 bases). Trimming pared 8 bases from V and 6 bases from J, leaving 20 bases between. This CDR3 is 13 amino acids long. From germline, CDR1 is GTSNPN and CDR2 SVGIG (reference sequence). CDR3 in amino acids: CATGGTYLPEQYF. As DNA, the CDR3 is TGTGCCACCGGAGGAACATACCTACCCGAGCAGTACTTC.

This rearrangement joins TRBV6-2 or TRBV6-3 to TRBJ2-6, with D hard to call. Germline CDR1 MNHEY, CDR2 SVGEGT. With 6 bases removed from V and 3 bases from J, the gap between germline ends came to 9 bases. The CDR3 covers 14 residues. CDR3 nucleotides: TGTGCCAGCAGCTCCGTGAGTGGGGCCAACGTCCTGACTTTC. Translation: CASSSVSGANVLTF.

The rearrangement joins TRBV6-5 to TRBJ1-4, with TRBD1 as a possible D gene (5 bases). The CDR3 has 15 amino acids. CDR1 is MNHEY and CDR2 is SVGAGI in the germline V gene. Between the trimmed V and J ends, which lost 0 bases and 3 bases, there was a span of 8 bases. DNA for the CDR3: TGTGCCAGCAGTTACTCTCGCAGGGCTAATGAAAAACTGTTTTTT. It translates to CASSYSRRANEKLFF.

The genes are TRBV19 and TRBJ2-7; D call uncertain. This CDR3 is built from 12 residues. The V end was cut by 2 bases, the J end by 6 bases, with 8 bases between. CDR1 LNHDA and CDR2 SQIVND come from the germline V gene (reference sequence). CDR3 residues: CASSIPPGEQYF. CDR3 bases: TGTGCCAGTAGTATACCACCCGGCGAGCAGTACTTC.

This clone was seen more than once but under ten times. The rearrangement links TRBV29-1 to TRBJ2-7; 10 bases are a match to TRBD2. This CDR3 has 13 amino acids. Germline V gene sequence: CDR1 SQVTM, CDR2 ANQGSEA. J lost 2 bases, V lost 5 bases, and 3 bases had no gene match. Here the CDR3 reads CSVRLAGAYEQYF. The CDR3, as DNA: TGCAGCGTTCGGCTAGCGGGGGCCTACGAGCAGTACTTC.

This chain joins TRBV7-2 and TRBJ2-7; 14 nucleotides match TRBD2. The CDR3 loop spans 16 amino acids. Germline-derived CDR1 and CDR2 are SGHTA and FQGNSA. V was pared by 0 bases and J by 9 bases, with 7 bases of the junction left unmatched. The CDR3 sequence is CASSLAGLAGEGGQYF. The CDR3 nucleotides read TGTGCCAGCAGCTTAGCGGGACTAGCGGGAGAGGGTGGGCAGTACTTC.

The CDR3 is CASSLQATNSNQPQHF. Written as DNA, the CDR3 is TGTGCCAGCAGTTTACAGGCGACTAATAGCAATCAGCCCCAGCATTTT. The chain carries TRBV2 and TRBJ1-5; a weak D match, TRBD1 (5 bases). V dropped 5 bases and J dropped 0 bases, with 14 bases sitting between them. The germline gives CDR1 SNHLY, CDR2 FYNNEI. There are 16 residues in the CDR3.

The chain employs TRBV10-1 and TRBJ2-7; D unresolved. V gave up 6 bases and J gave up 3 bases, with 9 bases separating them. Germline CDR1 WNHNN, CDR2 SYGVQD (reference sequence). The length of the CDR3 is 12 residues. CDR3 in DNA: TGCGCCAGCAGCCCCCTTAGCTACGAGCAGTACTTC. Its protein is CASSPLSYEQYF.

This clone showed up just a few times. This chain uses TRBV19 with TRBJ1-1; TRBD1 might be the D (5 bases). Trimming left V 5 bases short and J 7 bases short, with 14 bases between. The CDR3 loop spans 13 amino acids. Germline CDR1 and CDR2: LNHDA and SQIVND (reference sequence). In DNA, the CDR3 is TGTGCCAGTAGTCTCTCGGGACGGCTTGAAGCTTTCTTT. Encoded protein: CASSLSGRLEAFF.

The chain links TRBV10-1 to TRBJ2-3; TRBD1 might be the D (6 bases). The CDR3 consists of 15 residues. Trimming removed 6 bases at V and 3 bases at J, with 16 bases between. The germline V gene has CDR1 WNHNN and CDR2 SYGVQD (reference sequence). The CDR3 region has the DNA TGCGCCAGCAGACCCGACAAAGGGGGTACAGATACGCAGTATTTT. Amino acids: CASRPDKGGTDTQYF.

The rearrangement links TRBV28 to TRBJ2-1; D ambiguous. Deletions cut 7 bases from V and 3 bases from J, with 10 bases between. CDR1 MDHEN and CDR2 SYDVKM come from the germline V gene. The CDR3 is 13 residues long. CDR3 sequence reads: CASIPGFYNEQFF. The DNA for the CDR3 is TGTGCCAGCATCCCCGGGTTCTACAATGAGCAGTTCTTC. The full variable domain, its missing parts supplied by reference TRBV28 and TRBJ2-1, is DVKVTQSSRYLVKRTGEKVFLECVQDMDHENMFWYRQDPGLGLRLIYFSYDVKMKEKGDIPEGYSVSREKKERFSLILESASTNQTSMYLCASIPGFYNEQFFGPGTRLTVL.

The rearrangement uses TRBV6-5 and TRBJ2-7, with TRBD1 identical over 10 bases. The V and J ends lost 4 bases and 4 bases, in that order; junction bases with no gene match: 7. The CDR3 spans 15 residues. Germline CDR1 and CDR2: MNHEY and SVGAGI. The DNA of the CDR3 is TGTGCCAGCAGTTCCGCGACAGGGGGCGCGTACGAGCAGTACTTC. It is translated as CASSSATGGAYEQYF.

V and J are TRBV6-2 or TRBV6-3 and TRBJ1-4; unclear D gene. The CDR3 has 15 amino acids. CDR1 and CDR2 from the germline V gene are MNHEY and SVGEGT. Trimming stripped 4 bases from V and 0 bases from J, with 9 bases between. CDR3 sequence reads: CASSSGGSTNEKLFF. The CDR3 DNA sequence: TGTGCCAGCAGTTCGGGAGGGTCAACTAATGAAAAACTGTTTTTT.

V gene TRBV7-2 combines with J gene TRBJ1-2; tentative D call: TRBD1 (6 bases). Germline V lookup: CDR1 SGHTA, CDR2 FQGNSA. The V and J ends lost 3 bases and 6 bases respectively, with 20 bases between them. The CDR3 runs 16 residues. CDR3 protein: CASSFRFQGGHHGYTF. The CDR3 DNA reads TGTGCCAGCAGCTTTCGGTTCCAAGGGGGGCATCATGGCTACACCTTC.